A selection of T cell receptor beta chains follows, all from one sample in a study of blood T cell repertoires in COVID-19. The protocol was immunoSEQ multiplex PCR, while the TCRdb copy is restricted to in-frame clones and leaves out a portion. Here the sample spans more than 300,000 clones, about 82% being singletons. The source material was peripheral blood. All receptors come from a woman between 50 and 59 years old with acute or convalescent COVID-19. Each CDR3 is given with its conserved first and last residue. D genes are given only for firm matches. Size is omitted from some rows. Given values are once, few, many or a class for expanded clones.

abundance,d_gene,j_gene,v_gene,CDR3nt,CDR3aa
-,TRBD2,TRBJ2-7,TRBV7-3,TGTGCCAGCAGCCGCGATAGCGGGAGTGGTCTCGAGCAGTACTTC,CASSRDSGSGLEQYF
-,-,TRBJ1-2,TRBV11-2,TGTGCCAGCAGAGAAAAGGACATCCATGGCTACACCTTC,CASREKDIHGYTF
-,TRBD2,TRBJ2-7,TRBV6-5,TGTGCCAGCAGTTTCAACGGGAGGTGGCGCGAGCAGTACTTC,CASSFNGRWREQYF
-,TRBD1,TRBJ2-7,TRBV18,TGTGCCAGCTCACACCGGGACAGGGGTGGCGAGCAGTACTTC,CASSHRDRGGEQYF
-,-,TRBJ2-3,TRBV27,TGTGCCAGCTCCCGGGCGCAGTATTTT,CASSRAQYF
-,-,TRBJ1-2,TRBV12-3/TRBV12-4,TGTGCCAGCAGTTCCACGGGGGTTGGCTACACCTTC,CASSSTGVGYTF
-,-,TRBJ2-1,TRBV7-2,TGTGCCAGCAGCTATGAGGGCTTCTACAATGAGCAGTTCTTC,CASSYEGFYNEQFF
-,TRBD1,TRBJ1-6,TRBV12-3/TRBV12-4,TGTGCCAGCAGTCACGACAGGGCCTCACCCCTCCACTTT,CASSHDRASPLHF
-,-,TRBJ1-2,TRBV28,TGTGCCAGCAGTCGGCCCACCGACAGCGGGTGGTCTGGCTACACCTTC,CASSRPTDSGWSGYTF
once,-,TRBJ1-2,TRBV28,TGTGCCAGCAGTGGAGCCCCGGGACTTTCTCATTATGGCTACACCTTC,CASSGAPGLSHYGYTF
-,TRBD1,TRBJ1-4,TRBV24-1,TGTGCCACCAGTGATTCGACAGGGGCAAATGAAAAACTGTTTTTT,CATSDSTGANEKLFF
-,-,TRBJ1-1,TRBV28,TGTGCCAGCAGTGGGGGGATGAACACTGAAGCTTTCTTT,CASSGGMNTEAFF
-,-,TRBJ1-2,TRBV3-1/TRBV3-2,TGTGCCAGCAGCCACTCTAGAGAGGGCTACACCTTC,CASSHSREGYTF
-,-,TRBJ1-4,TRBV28,TGTGCCAGCAGTTTATCAGGGGCAGCTAGAAATGAAAAACTGTTTTTT,CASSLSGAARNEKLFF
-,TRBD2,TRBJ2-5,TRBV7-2,TGTGCCAGCTCACGGGGGGGGCACAAAGAGACCCAGTACTTC,CASSRGGHKETQYF
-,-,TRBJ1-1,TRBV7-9,TGTGCCAGCAGCTTATTGGCGGGAGTCACTGAAGCTTTCTTT,CASSLLAGVTEAFF
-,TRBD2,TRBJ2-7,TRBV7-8,TGTGCCAGCAGCTTAATCGCGGGAGCCCTGGGCGAGCAGTACTTC,CASSLIAGALGEQYF
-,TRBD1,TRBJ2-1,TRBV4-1,TGCGCCAGCAGCCAGCCGACCAGGGGGCGTGAAAATGAGCAGTTCTTC,CASSQPTRGRENEQFF
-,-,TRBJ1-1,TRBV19,TGTGCCAGCACTATTGGAAACACTGAAGCTTTCTTT,CASTIGNTEAFF
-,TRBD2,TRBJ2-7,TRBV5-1,TGCGCCAGCAGCTTGGTTCTAGCGGGGGGCGAGCAGTACTTC,CASSLVLAGGEQYF
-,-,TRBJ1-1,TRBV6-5,TGTGCCAGCACCCCGGGATCGAGCACTGAAGCTTTCTTT,CASTPGSSTEAFF
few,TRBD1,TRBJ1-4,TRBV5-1,TGCGCCAGCAGCTTTGGACAGGGTGCAACTAATGAAAAACTGTTTTTT,CASSFGQGATNEKLFF
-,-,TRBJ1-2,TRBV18,TGTGCCAGCTCACGTACGGACACAGGGCTTTCTGGCTACACCTTC,CASSRTDTGLSGYTF
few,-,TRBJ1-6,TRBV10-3,TGTGCCATCAGTGAGCCAGGATCAGATTCACCCCTCCACTTT,CAISEPGSDSPLHF
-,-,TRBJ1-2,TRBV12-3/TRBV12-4,TGTGCTTCCGCCAGGGCGAACTATGGCTACACCTTC,CASARANYGYTF